The rows below give T cell receptor beta chains drawn from one sample of a study of cytomegalovirus exposure and HLA in healthy donors. Generated by immunoSEQ multiplex PCR, the TCRdb table keeps only in-frame clones and is missing some. Of about 71,000 clones listed, about two thirds are singletons. Material: PBMCs. The receptor set was obtained from a woman aged 45-60 years in good health and CMV-seropositive. CDR3s include the opening cysteine and the closing phenylalanine or tryptophan. The order of the fields is V gene, J gene, clone size, D gene, CDR3 DNA, CDR3 protein. D genes are given only for firm matches. Clone sizes are given selectively: once, few, many, or a class where the clone is expanded.

>TRBV28|TRBJ1-4|NA|NA
TGTGCCAGCAGAGATTCGAGGGGGACTAATGAAAAACTGTTTTTT
CASRDSRGTNEKLFF
>TRBV6-5|TRBJ2-7|NA|NA
TGTGCCAGCAGTTACACCGGGACAAATGGTGAGCAGTACTTC
CASSYTGTNGEQYF
>TRBV30|TRBJ1-2|NA|TRBD1
TGTGCCTGGAGTGCACAGGGGGCTGGTGGCTACACCTTC
CAWSAQGAGGYTF
>TRBV15|TRBJ2-7|few|NA
TGTGCCACCAGCAGAGTCCTAGACCCTGGTTCCTACGAGCAGTACTTC
CATSRVLDPGSYEQYF
>TRBV5-6|TRBJ1-2|NA|NA
TGTGCCAGCAGCCCAGGCAAGGCTTCCTATGGCTACACCTTC
CASSPGKASYGYTF
>TRBV5-8|TRBJ1-1|medium-sized|NA
TGTGCCAGCAGCTTGGAGGCAGGGTTGTACACTGAAGCTTTCTTT
CASSLEAGLYTEAFF
>TRBV7-9|TRBJ1-5|NA|TRBD1
TGTGCCAGCAGCGGGGACAGGGTGAATCAGCCCCAGCATTTT
CASSGDRVNQPQHF
>TRBV7-8|TRBJ2-1|NA|TRBD1
TGTGCCAGCAGCGCCCGGGGACAGGGCTATGAGCAGTTCTTC
CASSARGQGYEQFF
>TRBV7-8|TRBJ2-7|NA|TRBD2
TGTGCCAGCAGCCCCCTTGGCGGGAGCTCCTACGAGCAGTACTTC
CASSPLGGSSYEQYF
>TRBV7-6|TRBJ2-1|NA|NA
TGTGCCAGCAGCCCTCGGCGGGATAATTACAATGAGCAGTTCTTC
CASSPRRDNYNEQFF
>TRBV12-5|TRBJ2-5|once|TRBD2
TGTGCTAGTGGTTTGCAAAGACTAGCGGGATTCCAAGAGACCCAGTACTTC
CASGLQRLAGFQETQYF
>TRBV4-2|TRBJ2-5|NA|TRBD2
TGTGCCAGCAGCCCCCTGGGCGGGGGGGCCCTAGAGACCCAGTACTTC
CASSPLGGGALETQYF
>TRBV7-9|TRBJ1-2|few|TRBD1
TGTGCCAGCAGCTTCGAGGGACAGGGGGCAGGGGGCTACACCTTC
CASSFEGQGAGGYTF
>TRBV5-4|TRBJ2-7|NA|NA
TGTGCCAGCAGCTTGGACCGAGCCTACGAGCAGTACTTC
CASSLDRAYEQYF
>TRBV14|TRBJ2-3|NA|TRBD2
TGTGCCAGCAGCCAATTAGCGGGGGGAGGCACAGATACGCAGTATTTT
CASSQLAGGGTDTQYF
>TRBV28|TRBJ2-1|NA|TRBD1
TGTGCCAGCATCGGACCGGGACAGGGTATTCTTGAGCAGTTCTTC
CASIGPGQGILEQFF
>TRBV5-1|TRBJ2-7|NA|TRBD1
TGCGCCAGCAGCTTGAGTGGGGCCCCGGGACAGGGTCACGAGCAGTACTTC
CASSLSGAPGQGHEQYF
>TRBV6-6|TRBJ1-4|NA|NA
TGTGCCAGCAGCCGGACTTTGGTCGTCGAAATGTTTTTT
CASSRTLVVEMFF
>TRBV7-2|TRBJ1-2|NA|NA
TGTGCCAGCAGCTTTTCCTACAGGGCAGCTAACTATGGCTACACCTTC
CASSFSYRAANYGYTF
>TRBV7-2|TRBJ2-7|NA|NA
TGTGCCAGCAGCTTAGCTTCGGGCGGGGCCTCCTACGAGCAGTACTTC
CASSLASGGASYEQYF
>TRBV5-1|TRBJ1-1|NA|TRBD1
TGCGCCAGCAGCTTGTCAGGGGGCACTGAAGCTTTCTTT
CASSLSGGTEAFF
>TRBV30|TRBJ1-1|NA|NA
TGTGCCTGGAGTCGAGGGCGGGGGGTCATGAACACTGAAGCTTTCTTT
CAWSRGRGVMNTEAFF
>TRBV4-2|TRBJ2-2|few|TRBD2
TGTGCCAGCAGCCAACTAAGCGGGGTCGCCGGGGAGCTGTTTTTT
CASSQLSGVAGELFF
>TRBV9|TRBJ2-2|NA|NA
TGTGCCAGTAGCCGGGACTCTAAAAACACCGGGGAGCTGTTTTTT
CASSRDSKNTGELFF
>TRBV5-6|TRBJ2-1|medium-sized|NA
TGTGCCAGCAGCTTGGAGACAAATGAGCAGTTCTTC
CASSLETNEQFF
>TRBV28|TRBJ1-1|NA|NA
TGTGCCAGCAGTTTCGGGAAGAACACTGAAGCTTTCTTT
CASSFGKNTEAFF
>TRBV28|TRBJ2-3|NA|NA
TGTGCCAGCAGTAGTTCGGGGTATACGCAGTATTTT
CASSSSGYTQYF
>TRBV27|TRBJ1-4|few|TRBD1
TGTGCCAGCAGTTTAGGAATACAGGGGGCTTTTGGAAAACTGTTTTTT
CASSLGIQGAFGKLFF
>TRBV7-9|TRBJ2-2|few|TRBD2
TGTGCCAGCAGCTCCAGGACTAGCGGGAGCACCGGGGAGCTGTTTTTT
CASSSRTSGSTGELFF
>TRBV18|TRBJ2-7|NA|NA
TGTGCCAGCTCACCCGCCAGGGATAAAGGGCAGTACTTC
CASSPARDKGQYF
>TRBV6-5|TRBJ1-1|NA|TRBD1
TGTGCCAGCAGTTCCCAACAGGGGGCAAGGACTGAAGCTTTCTTT
CASSSQQGARTEAFF
>TRBV1|TRBJ2-1|few|NA
TGCACCAGCAGCCAATCTTTCCTAGCGGGAGGGAAACTGAGCTCCTACAATGAGCAGTTCTTC
CTSSQSFLAGGKLSSYNEQFF
>TRBV6-5|TRBJ1-1|NA|TRBD1
TGTGCCAGCAGTTACCTACAGGGGGCCCACACTGAAGCTTTCTTT
CASSYLQGAHTEAFF
>TRBV5-4|TRBJ2-5|NA|NA
TGTGCCAGCAGCTTGATTGCTTCCCAGGAGACCCAGTACTTC
CASSLIASQETQYF
>TRBV29-1|TRBJ2-7|NA|TRBD2
TGCAGCGCAACTAGCGGGCTAATCTACGAGCAGTACTTC
CSATSGLIYEQYF
>TRBV6-1|TRBJ2-7|once|TRBD1
TGTGCCAGCTTAGGACAGGGGTACGAGCAGTACTTC
CASLGQGYEQYF
>TRBV6-1|TRBJ2-7|NA|TRBD1
TGTGCCAGCAGTGACCGACAGGGGGGGACGGGGCCCTACTTC
CASSDRQGGTGPYF
>TRBV27|TRBJ1-5|NA|NA
TGTGCCAGCAGTTCCCGGGACTGGGGCAATCAGCCCCAGCATTTT
CASSSRDWGNQPQHF
>TRBV4-3|TRBJ1-5|NA|NA
TGCGCCAGCAGCCAAGATGGAAGGGGGGGCGGTCAGCCCCAGCATTTT
CASSQDGRGGGQPQHF
>TRBV7-2|TRBJ2-5|NA|NA
TGTGCCAGCAGCTCATCACAAGAGACCCAGTACTTC
CASSSSQETQYF
>TRBV5-4|TRBJ2-7|NA|TRBD2
TGTGCCAGCAGCCCGACTAGCGATCCCTACGAGCAGTACTTC
CASSPTSDPYEQYF
>TRBV7-9|TRBJ1-1|NA|NA
TGTGCCAGCAGTGACGGGGTGAACACTGAAGCTTTCTTT
CASSDGVNTEAFF
>TRBV5-1|TRBJ1-4|NA|NA
TGCGCCAGCAGCTTTCAGGGTGCAACTAATGAAAAACTGTTTTTT
CASSFQGATNEKLFF
>TRBV4-3|TRBJ1-6|NA|NA
TGCGCCAGCAGCCAAGAGAACAGGTTTGACTCACCCCTCCACTTT
CASSQENRFDSPLHF
>TRBV7-9|TRBJ2-2|NA|TRBD1
TGTGCCAGCGGCGACGGGACAGGCTCCGGGGAGCTGTTTTTT
CASGDGTGSGELFF
>TRBV19|TRBJ2-5|few|NA
TGTGCCAGTAGAGCAGGGTCAAAAGAGACCCAGTACTTC
CASRAGSKETQYF
>TRBV12-5|TRBJ2-1|NA|TRBD2
TGTGCTAGTGGTTTGGGGACTAGCGGGAGGTTGAATGAGCAGTTCTTC
CASGLGTSGRLNEQFF
>TRBV6-5|TRBJ1-2|NA|NA
TGTGCCAGCAGTTACTCCACGGACTATGGCTACACCTTC
CASSYSTDYGYTF
>TRBV7-2|TRBJ1-1|NA|TRBD1
TGTGCCAGCAGCTTAGGTGTAGGGGGCATTGAAGCTTTCTTT
CASSLGVGGIEAFF
>TRBV10-3|TRBJ1-2|once|TRBD1
TGTGCCATCACTGAAACTCGGGACAGCTATGGCTACACCTTC
CAITETRDSYGYTF
>TRBV5-4|TRBJ2-7|many|NA
TGTGCCAGCACTGGACGGGGTGAGCAGTACTTC
CASTGRGEQYF
>TRBV6-5|TRBJ1-2|NA|TRBD1
TGTGCCAGCAGCACCGGCGGACAGGCGATTTGGGGCTACACCTTC
CASSTGGQAIWGYTF
>TRBV25-1|TRBJ2-7|NA|TRBD1
TGTGCCAGCAGTGACCCCACAGGGGGCGGGTACGAGCAGTACTTC
CASSDPTGGGYEQYF
>TRBV4-3|TRBJ2-2|NA|TRBD1
TGCGCCAGCAGCCAGGGCGGACAGGGCCGCGCGAACACCGGGGAGCTGTTTTTT
CASSQGGQGRANTGELFF
>TRBV11-3|TRBJ1-1|NA|TRBD1
TGTGCCAGCAGCATGGGACAGACGAACACTGAAGCTTTCTTT
CASSMGQTNTEAFF